The clone carrying this T cell receptor beta chain was picked up a small number of times. Antigen: not known. The library labeled individual cDNA molecules by adding unique molecular identifiers to them. Each CDR3 protein gets one entry after TCRdb re-called the RACE reads with MiXCR. This table holds tens of thousands of distinct CDR3 sequences, approximately 6.6% found once. These data belong to a study of human T cells and chemical hapten exposure. General study findings and limits: With regard to DPC sensitization, TCRs above 1 in 1000 frequency did not change.

Indicated time point: patch test 2, 6 weeks after DPC sensitization. The treatment here: therapeutic diphenylcyclopropenone sensitization with weekly scalp DPC. The sequence was obtained from a woman in her 30s with alopecia areata. Some clones in this sample may be carry-over from other donors' samples. The sample was whole blood, taken in connection with sensitization to the hapten diphenylcyclopropenone (DPC).

CDR3 DNA sequence: TGTGCCAGCAGTTTAGCGGGGCCCACGGGGGAAAAACTGTTTTTT. Translation: CASSLAGPTGEKLFF. The rearrangement links TRBV12-3 or TRBV12-4 to TRBJ1-4; D might be TRBD1 (5 bases). With 0 bases removed from V and 8 bases from J, the gap between germline ends came to 13 bases. This CDR3 has 15 residues.